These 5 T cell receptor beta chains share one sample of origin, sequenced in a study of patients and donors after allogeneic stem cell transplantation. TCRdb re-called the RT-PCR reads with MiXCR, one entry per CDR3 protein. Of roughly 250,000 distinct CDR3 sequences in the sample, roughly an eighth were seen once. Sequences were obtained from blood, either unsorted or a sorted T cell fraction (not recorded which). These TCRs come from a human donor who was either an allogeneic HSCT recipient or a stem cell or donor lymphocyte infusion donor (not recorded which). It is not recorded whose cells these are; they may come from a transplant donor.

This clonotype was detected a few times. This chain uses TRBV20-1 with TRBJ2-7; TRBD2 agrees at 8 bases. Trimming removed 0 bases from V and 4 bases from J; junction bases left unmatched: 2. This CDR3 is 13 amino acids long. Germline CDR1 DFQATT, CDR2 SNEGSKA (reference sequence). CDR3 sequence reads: CSARELAEYEQYF. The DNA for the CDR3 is TGCAGTGCTAGAGAACTAGCGGAATACGAGCAGTACTTC.

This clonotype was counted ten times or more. In DNA, the CDR3 is TGTGCCAGCAGCTCGGGACAGGGCGCAACTAATGAAAAACTGTTTTTT. Translating gives CASSSGQGATNEKLFF. The chain links TRBV7-2 to TRBJ1-4; 9 bases map to TRBD1. Germline V gene data show CDR1 as SGHTA and CDR2 as FQGNSA. CDR3 length: 16 residues. The V segment lost 4 bases and the J segment 0 bases; nucleotides outside the gene matches: 3.

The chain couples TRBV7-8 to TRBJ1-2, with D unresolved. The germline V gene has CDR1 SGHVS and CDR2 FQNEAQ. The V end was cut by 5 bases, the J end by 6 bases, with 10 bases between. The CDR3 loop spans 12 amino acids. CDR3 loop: CASSRFDNGYTF. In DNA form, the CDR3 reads TGTGCCAGCAGCCGCTTCGACAATGGCTACACCTTC.

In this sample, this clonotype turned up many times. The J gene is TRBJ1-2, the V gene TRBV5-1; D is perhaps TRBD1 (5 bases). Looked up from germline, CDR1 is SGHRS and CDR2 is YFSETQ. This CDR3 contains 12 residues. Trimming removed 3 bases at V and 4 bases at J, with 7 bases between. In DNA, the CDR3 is TGCGCCAGCAGCTCCGGGACCTATGGCTACACCTTC. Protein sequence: CASSSGTYGYTF.

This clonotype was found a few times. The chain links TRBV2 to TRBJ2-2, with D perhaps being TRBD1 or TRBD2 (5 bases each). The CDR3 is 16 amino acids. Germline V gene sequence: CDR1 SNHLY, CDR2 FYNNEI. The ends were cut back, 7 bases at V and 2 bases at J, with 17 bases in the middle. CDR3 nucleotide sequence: TGTGCCAGCACCGGGGCGGCTAGCAGAAACACCGGGGAGCTGTTTTTT. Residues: CASTGAASRNTGELFF.